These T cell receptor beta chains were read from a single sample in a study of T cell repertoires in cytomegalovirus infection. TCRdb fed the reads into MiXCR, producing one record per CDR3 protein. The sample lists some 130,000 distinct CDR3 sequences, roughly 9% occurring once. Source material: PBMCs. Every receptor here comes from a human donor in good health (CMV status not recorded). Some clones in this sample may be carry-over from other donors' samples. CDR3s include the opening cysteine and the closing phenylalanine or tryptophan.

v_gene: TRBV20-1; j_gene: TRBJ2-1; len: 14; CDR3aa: CSAPSSGWRNEQFF
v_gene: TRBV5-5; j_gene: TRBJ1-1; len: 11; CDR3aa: CASSGATEAFF
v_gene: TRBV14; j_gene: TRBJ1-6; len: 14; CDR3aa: CASSQLDSNSPLHF
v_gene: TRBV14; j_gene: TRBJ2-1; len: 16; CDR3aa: CASSGETGGFYNEQFF
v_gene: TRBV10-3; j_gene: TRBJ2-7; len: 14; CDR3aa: CATRTSGQTYEQYF
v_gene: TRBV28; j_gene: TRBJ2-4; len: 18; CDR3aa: CASSLFTSGGLAKNIQYF
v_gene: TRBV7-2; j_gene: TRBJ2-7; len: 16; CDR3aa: CASSLRGGGRTYEQYF
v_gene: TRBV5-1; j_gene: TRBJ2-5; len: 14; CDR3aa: CASSLSGFAETQYF
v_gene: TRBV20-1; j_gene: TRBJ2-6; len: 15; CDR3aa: CSASQGASGANVLTF
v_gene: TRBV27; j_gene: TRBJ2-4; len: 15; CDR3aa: CASSLSGTMRNIQYF
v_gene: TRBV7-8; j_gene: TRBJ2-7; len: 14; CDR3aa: CASRVHRGLDEQYF
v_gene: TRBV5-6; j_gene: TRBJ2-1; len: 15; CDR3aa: CASSFGLAAYNEQFF
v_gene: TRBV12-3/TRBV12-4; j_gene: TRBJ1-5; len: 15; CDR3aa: CASRGDTKANQPQHF
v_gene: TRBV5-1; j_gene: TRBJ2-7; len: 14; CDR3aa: CASSTGTTLREQYF
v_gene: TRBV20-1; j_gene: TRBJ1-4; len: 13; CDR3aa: CSARVPLGEKLFF
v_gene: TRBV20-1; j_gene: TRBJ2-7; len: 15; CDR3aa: CSALQTSGATYEQYF
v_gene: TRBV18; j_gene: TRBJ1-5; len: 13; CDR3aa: CASSPDRYQPQHF
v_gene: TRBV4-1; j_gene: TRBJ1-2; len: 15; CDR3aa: CASSQAQGDNYGYTF
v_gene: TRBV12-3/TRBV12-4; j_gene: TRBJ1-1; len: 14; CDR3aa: CASSPGTADTEAFF
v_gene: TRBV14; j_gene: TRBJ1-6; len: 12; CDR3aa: CASNWEGSPLHF
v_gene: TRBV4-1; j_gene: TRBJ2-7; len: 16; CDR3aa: CASSQSRLVASYEQYF
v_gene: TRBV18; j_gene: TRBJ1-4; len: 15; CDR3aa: CASSPEERGSEKLFF
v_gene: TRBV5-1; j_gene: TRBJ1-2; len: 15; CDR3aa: CASSINGAFTSGYTF
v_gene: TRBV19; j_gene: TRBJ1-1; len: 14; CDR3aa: CASSGRGPVTEAFF
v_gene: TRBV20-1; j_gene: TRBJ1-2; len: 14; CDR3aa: CSAKRPEGDYGYTF
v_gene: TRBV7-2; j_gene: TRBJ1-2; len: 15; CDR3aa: CASSEGQGSNYGYTF
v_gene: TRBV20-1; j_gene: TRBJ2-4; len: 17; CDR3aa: CSARVAGGPLAKNIQYF
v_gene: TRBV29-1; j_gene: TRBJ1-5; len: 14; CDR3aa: CSVAPQGRNQPQHF
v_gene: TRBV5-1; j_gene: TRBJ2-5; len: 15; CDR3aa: CASNSGGAYQETQYF
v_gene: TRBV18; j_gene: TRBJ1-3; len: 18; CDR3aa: CASSPNRIQGGPGNTIYF
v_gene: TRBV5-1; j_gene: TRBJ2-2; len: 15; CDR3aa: CASSLSGSNTGELFF
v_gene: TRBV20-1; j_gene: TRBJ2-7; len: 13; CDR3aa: CSARSGQSYEQYF
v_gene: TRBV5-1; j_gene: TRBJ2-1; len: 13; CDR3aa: CASSPVSQLEQFF
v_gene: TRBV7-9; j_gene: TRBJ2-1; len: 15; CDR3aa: CASSFSGQTYNEQFF
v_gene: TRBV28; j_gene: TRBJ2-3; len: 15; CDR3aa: CASSPPGDLADTQYF
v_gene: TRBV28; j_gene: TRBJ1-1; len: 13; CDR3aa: CASTMDQVTEAFF
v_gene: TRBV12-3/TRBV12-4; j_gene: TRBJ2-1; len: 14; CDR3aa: CASSFSGSYNEQFF
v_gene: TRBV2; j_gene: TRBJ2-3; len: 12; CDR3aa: CASSASTDTQYF
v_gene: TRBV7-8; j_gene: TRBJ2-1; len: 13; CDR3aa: CASSSTGLHEQFF
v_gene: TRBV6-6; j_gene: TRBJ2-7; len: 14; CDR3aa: CASSSQGARDEQYF
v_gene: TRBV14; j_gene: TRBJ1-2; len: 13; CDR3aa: CASSPSRNYGYTF
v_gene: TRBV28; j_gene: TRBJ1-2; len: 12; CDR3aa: CASSQGLGGYTF
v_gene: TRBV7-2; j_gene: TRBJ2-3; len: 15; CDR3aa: CASSPGGPSTDTQYF
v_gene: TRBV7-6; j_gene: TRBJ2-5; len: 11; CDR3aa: CASSNQETQYF
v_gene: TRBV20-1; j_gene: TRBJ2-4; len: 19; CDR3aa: CSASGRLAGGSGAKNIQYF
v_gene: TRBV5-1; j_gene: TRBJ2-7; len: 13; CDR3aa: CASSLETGTEQYF
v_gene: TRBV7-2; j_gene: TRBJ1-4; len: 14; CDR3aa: CASRAGTPNEKLFF
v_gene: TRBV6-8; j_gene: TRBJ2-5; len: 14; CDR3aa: CASSNRDAPIPQYF
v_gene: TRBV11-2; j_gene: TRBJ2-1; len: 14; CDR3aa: CASSNSGGAGEQFF
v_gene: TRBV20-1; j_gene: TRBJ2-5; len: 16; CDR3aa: CSARDFGGFYQETQYF
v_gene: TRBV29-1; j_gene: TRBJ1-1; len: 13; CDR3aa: CSVREGANTEAFF
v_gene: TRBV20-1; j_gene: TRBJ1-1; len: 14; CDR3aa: CSATTGDDITEAFF
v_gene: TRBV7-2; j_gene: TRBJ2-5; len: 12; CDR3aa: CASSPTGSGQYF
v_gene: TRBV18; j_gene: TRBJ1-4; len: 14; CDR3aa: CASSPEQGNEKLFF